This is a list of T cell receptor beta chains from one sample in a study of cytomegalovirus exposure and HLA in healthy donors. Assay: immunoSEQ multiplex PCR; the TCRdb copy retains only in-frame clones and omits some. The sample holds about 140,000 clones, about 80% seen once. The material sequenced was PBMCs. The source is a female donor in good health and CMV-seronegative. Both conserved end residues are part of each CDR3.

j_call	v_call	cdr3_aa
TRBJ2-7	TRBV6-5	CASRPGWAPDYEQYF
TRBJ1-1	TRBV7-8	CASSLAGGPNTEAFF
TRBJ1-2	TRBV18	CASSPISGQGGYGYPF
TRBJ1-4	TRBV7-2	CASSLARAELFF
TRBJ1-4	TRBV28	CASSLSRAGNEKLFF
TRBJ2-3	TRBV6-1	CASSEALAHRGTDTQYF
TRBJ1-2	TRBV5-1	CASSYNTGGNYGYTF
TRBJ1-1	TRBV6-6	CANRQGLNTEAFF
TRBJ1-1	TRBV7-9	CASSADRVNTEAFF
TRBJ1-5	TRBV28	CASTPLRDYSNQPQHF
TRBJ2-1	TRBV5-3	CARSPPGGCNEQFF
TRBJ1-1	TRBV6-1	CASSEALVQRGNTEAFF
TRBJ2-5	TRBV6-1	CASAGGVGETQYF
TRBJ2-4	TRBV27	CASSLRTGAAKNIQYF
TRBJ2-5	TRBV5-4	CASSLGTAPQETQYF
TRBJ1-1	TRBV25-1	CASSDPGTGNTEAFF
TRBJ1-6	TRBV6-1	CASSDRQADNSPLHF
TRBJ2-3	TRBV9	CASSRLAADTQYF
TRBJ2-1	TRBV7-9	CASSWGTGKRFYNEQFF
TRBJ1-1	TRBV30	CAWSRTVAFF
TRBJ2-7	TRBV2	CASSVEAGVIYEQYF
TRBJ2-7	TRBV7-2	CASGLAGGSYEQYF
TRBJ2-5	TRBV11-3	CASSLRDQETQYF
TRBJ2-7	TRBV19	CASSTLQGHYEQYF
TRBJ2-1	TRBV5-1	CASRPGLAGVNEQFF
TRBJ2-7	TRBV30	CAWSVIGWSSYEQYF
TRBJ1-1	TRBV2	CASSPQGLGTEAFF
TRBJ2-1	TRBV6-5	CASSGLAPSVNEQFF
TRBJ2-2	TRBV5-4	CASSLSFPGELFF
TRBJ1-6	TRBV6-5	CASRVVGQGYSPLHF
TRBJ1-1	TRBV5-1	CASCWDKPNTEAFF
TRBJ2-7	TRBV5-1	CASSLGLGLQYF
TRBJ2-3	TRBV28	CASRTPGQGGADTQYF